This is a list of T cell receptor beta chains from one sample in a study of T-cell reconstitution after alpha-beta-depleted transplantation in children. TCRdb re-derived calls from the PCR reads in MiXCR, one entry per CDR3 protein. In the table there are hundreds of thousands of distinct CDR3 sequences, over 9.5% of which are singletons. This specimen consisted of PBMCs from the stem cell graft donor, obtained from the stem cell graft. Receptor source: a human donor who donated a stem cell graft to a child with acute myeloid leukemia. Both conserved end residues are part of each CDR3.

CDR3 protein	J gene	V gene
CASSQDLGSTHPPDTQYF	TRBJ2-3	TRBV3-1
CASSNNPASGTYEQYF	TRBJ2-7	TRBV7-8
CASRIGPYTEAFF	TRBJ1-1	TRBV12-3/TRBV12-4
CASSVTGGFGEKLFF	TRBJ1-4	TRBV5-1
CASRYDRDTDTQYF	TRBJ2-3	TRBV27
CATSRDPRESDTQYF	TRBJ2-3	TRBV15
CASSLSGPLAPEAFF	TRBJ1-1	TRBV7-9
CASSPDFSNEQFF	TRBJ2-1	TRBV3-1
CASSTGQDPNEQFF	TRBJ2-1	TRBV7-7
CSARQGNTEAFF	TRBJ1-1	TRBV20-1
CASSRTGVQETQYF	TRBJ2-5	TRBV5-1
CASSQSLSHEQYF	TRBJ2-7	TRBV14
CSAIETGSVTQYF	TRBJ2-5	TRBV20-1
CSVDKREDYNEQFF	TRBJ2-1	TRBV29-1
CSVARQGYTGELFF	TRBJ2-2	TRBV29-1
CAISGGGKETQYF	TRBJ2-5	TRBV10-3
CAISGSSQGPGDTQYF	TRBJ2-3	TRBV10-3
CSVEDVKSKNIQYF	TRBJ2-4	TRBV29-1
CASSWGLAGEPSNHEQYF	TRBJ2-7	TRBV5-1
CSSSPSGLAGGLGWNEQFF	TRBJ2-1	TRBV5-1
CASSVHFRGSSGANVLTF	TRBJ2-6	TRBV25-1
CASAGPRVTDTQYF	TRBJ2-3	TRBV12-3/TRBV12-4
CASRLLLAGAGEQYF	TRBJ2-7	TRBV6-2/TRBV6-3
CSARDRLRRGEQFF	TRBJ2-1	TRBV20-1
CSARDWRELTSTEQFF	TRBJ2-1	TRBV20-1
CSVEGEAGGSYEQYF	TRBJ2-7	TRBV29-1
CASSGAKLGQLEQYF	TRBJ2-7	TRBV6-1
CASSQAFITGELFF	TRBJ2-2	TRBV3-1
CASSLANPGLVTQYF	TRBJ2-3	TRBV7-8
CASSLAGTGDEAFF	TRBJ1-1	TRBV7-6
CASSPLRTGANVLTF	TRBJ2-6	TRBV3-1
CASSPMTSGRPSSYEQYF	TRBJ2-7	TRBV11-2
CSAPRTSPPRAQYF	TRBJ2-3	TRBV20-1
CASSYYRGRSSYEQYF	TRBJ2-7	TRBV7-9
CASSPGVAGVGEQYF	TRBJ2-7	TRBV27
CASSLFGSHTDTQYF	TRBJ2-3	TRBV27